This record looks at one T cell receptor (beta chain) sequence and its context. As processed by the authors: For nucleated cells, counts were estimated from reference gene primer amplification. Clones were sequenced by immunoSEQ multiplex PCR, and TCRdb holds only the in-frame ones, with some missing. V and J calls plus clone size are reproduced from that table; the DNA served to infer D and trimming. The sample includes approximately 190,000 clones, roughly 84% seen only once; the top ten take roughly 6%. The sample comes from a study of blood T cell repertoires in COVID-19. Looking at the study overall: Both acute and convalescent COVID-19 samples were obtained from the United States, Italy and Spain.

Germline CDR1 reads MNHEY; CDR2 reads SVGAGI. The CDR3 length is 15 residues. The ends lost 3 bases at V and 3 bases at J; junction bases unmatched: 4. The chain joins TRBV6-5 to TRBJ2-5; 10 positions agree with TRBD1. Sequencing was performed on peripheral blood. This receptor was taken from a woman aged 35 to 49 who had recovered from COVID-19. The CDR3 region has the DNA TGTGCCAGCAGTTATTCGGGACAGGGGAAAGAGACCCAGTACTTC. Translated, it gives CASSYSGQGKETQYF.